This is a list of T cell receptor beta chains from one sample in a study of T cell clonotyping in hematopoietic cell transplantation. Measured with immunoSEQ multiplex PCR; TCRdb has only the in-frame clones, and not every one. The sample has about 16,000 clones, 60% to 85% seen once. Sequenced material: peripheral blood mononuclear cells. These receptors were taken from a woman in her sixties in good health. Some clones in this sample may be carry-over from other donors' samples. Each CDR3 is given without its conserved first and last residue. Each record gives: D gene, J gene, V gene, CDR3 protein. A D gene is named only where the DNA matches it firmly.

>.|TRBJ2-5|TRBV25-1
ASSEVRDQETQY
>.|TRBJ2-1|TRBV29-1
SVAGLSYNEQF
>.|TRBJ2-6|TRBV27
ASSLFVGSGANVLT
>TRBD1|TRBJ1-1|TRBV9
ASTWDRDATEAF
>TRBD2|TRBJ2-7|TRBV15
ATSRGAGGFYEQY
>.|TRBJ2-7|TRBV6-5
ASSYSTPGYEQY
>.|TRBJ2-1|TRBV7-8
ASSQAPVSSYNEQF
>.|TRBJ2-7|TRBV21-1
ASSKGPRAGLRSSYEQY
>TRBD1|TRBJ1-5|TRBV5-8
ASSRYRGGNQPQH
>.|TRBJ2-7|TRBV5-1
ASSLGTEPYEQY
>TRBD1|TRBJ1-6|TRBV7-2
ASSLQGDSPLH
>.|TRBJ2-7|TRBV30
AWSGSYEQY
>.|TRBJ1-1|TRBV28
ASARPGTVEAF
>TRBD1|TRBJ2-7|TRBV4-1
ASSQGDRRNPYEQY
>TRBD2|TRBJ2-7|TRBV5-4
ASSSPKTSGVDEQY
>.|TRBJ1-2|TRBV6-5
ASSYGIHYT
>.|TRBJ2-2|TRBV30
AGGRTLGELF
>.|TRBJ1-1|TRBV9
ASSVGPVNTEAF
>.|TRBJ2-7|TRBV30
AGTGDTSYEQY
>.|TRBJ1-4|TRBV5-4
ASAAGWEEKLF
>.|TRBJ1-2|TRBV4-3
ASSQDRRGPANYGYT
>.|TRBJ2-1|TRBV7-9
ASRNRWRNEQF
>.|TRBJ1-1|TRBV5-1
ASVQGGNTEAF
>TRBD2|TRBJ2-1|TRBV30
AWSVREFGGRAIYEQF
>TRBD1|TRBJ1-2|TRBV28
ASSPRTGVDYGYT
>.|TRBJ2-7|TRBV5-6
ASSLAGANEQY
>.|TRBJ1-2|TRBV25-1
ASSEVAANPYGYT
>.|TRBJ1-4|TRBV4-2
ASSQDFLAGARFEKLF
>.|TRBJ2-3|TRBV29-1
SVEGGARTDTQY
>.|TRBJ1-5|TRBV6-5
ASSPEKGPNQPQH
>.|TRBJ1-3|TRBV7-2
ASSRQETIY
>TRBD1|TRBJ1-2|TRBV4-1
ASSLGIRDRVNYGYT
>TRBD1|TRBJ1-1|TRBV7-8
ASSLDRGRTEAF
>.|TRBJ2-7|TRBV9
ASGLGDQAYEQY
>TRBD2|TRBJ2-7|TRBV7-7
EGPWQPPRLAGSEQY
>.|TRBJ1-1|TRBV29-1
SATRREPTNTEAF
>.|TRBJ2-7|TRBV7-6
ASSLKGYEQY
>.|TRBJ1-2|TRBV4-3
ASSQEPRGARPIGGYT
>.|TRBJ2-2|TRBV5-1
ASRPTANTGELF
>.|TRBJ2-7|TRBV9
ASSVVDGGSEQY
>.|TRBJ2-7|TRBV30
ASSIRSGTRMY
>TRBD1|TRBJ1-5|TRBV7-2
ASRDPGGEPQH
>.|TRBJ2-5|TRBV7-9
ASSLLETQY
>.|TRBJ2-3|TRBV4-2
ASSQGGRLVTDTQY
>TRBD1|TRBJ2-7|TRBV4-3
ASSQDLTGYYEQY
>TRBD2|TRBJ2-7|TRBV30
ACFAAGANEQY
>.|TRBJ1-1|TRBV6-5
ASSYVFSNTEAF